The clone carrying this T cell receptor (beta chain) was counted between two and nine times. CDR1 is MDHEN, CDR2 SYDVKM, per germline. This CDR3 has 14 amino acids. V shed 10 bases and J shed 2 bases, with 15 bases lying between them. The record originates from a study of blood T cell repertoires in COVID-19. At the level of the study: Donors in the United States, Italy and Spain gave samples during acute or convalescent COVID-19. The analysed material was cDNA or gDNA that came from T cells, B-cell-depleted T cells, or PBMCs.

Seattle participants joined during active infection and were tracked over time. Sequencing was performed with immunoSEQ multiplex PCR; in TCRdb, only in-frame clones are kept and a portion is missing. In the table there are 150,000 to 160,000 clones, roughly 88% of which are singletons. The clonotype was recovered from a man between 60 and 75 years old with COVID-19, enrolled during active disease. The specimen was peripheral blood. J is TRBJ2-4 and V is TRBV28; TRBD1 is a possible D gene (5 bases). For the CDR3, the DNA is TGTGCCACCCTAAGGGGCCAAACCAAAAACATTCAGTACTTC. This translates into CATLRGQTKNIQYF.